This T cell receptor beta chain was sequenced in a study of blood T cell repertoires in COVID-19. The overall study: Collection of acute and convalescent COVID-19 samples took place in the United States, Italy and Spain. T cells, B-cell-depleted T cells, or PBMCs provided the cDNA or gDNA that served as material.

Measured with immunoSEQ multiplex PCR; TCRdb has only the in-frame clones, and not every one. The sample lists about 400,000 clones, around 89% occurring once. The V end was cut by 3 bases, the J end by 5 bases, with 13 bases between. CDR1 and CDR2 from the germline V gene are SEHNR and FQNEAQ (reference sequence). This CDR3 has 15 residues. The V gene is TRBV7-9, the J gene TRBJ2-2; TRBD1 is a possible D gene (6 bases). The source material was peripheral blood. The TCR comes from a woman under 40 with acute or convalescent COVID-19. The CDR3 region is CASSFSRGGTGELFF. The CDR3 DNA sequence: TGTGCCAGCAGCTTTAGTAGAGGGGGAACCGGGGAGCTGTTTTTT.